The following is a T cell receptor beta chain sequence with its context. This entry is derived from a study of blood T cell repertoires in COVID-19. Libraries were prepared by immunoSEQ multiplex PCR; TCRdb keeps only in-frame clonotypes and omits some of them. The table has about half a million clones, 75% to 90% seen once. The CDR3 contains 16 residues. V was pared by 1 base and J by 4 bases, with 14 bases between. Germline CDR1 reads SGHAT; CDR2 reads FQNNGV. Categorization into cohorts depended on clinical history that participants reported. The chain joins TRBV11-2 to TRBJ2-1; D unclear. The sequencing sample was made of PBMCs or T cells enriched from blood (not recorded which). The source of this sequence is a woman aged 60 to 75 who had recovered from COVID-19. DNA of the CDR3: TGTGCCAGCAGCTTAGTGGGTCCAGGTGTATACAATGAGCAGTTCTTC. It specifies CASSLVGPGVYNEQFF.